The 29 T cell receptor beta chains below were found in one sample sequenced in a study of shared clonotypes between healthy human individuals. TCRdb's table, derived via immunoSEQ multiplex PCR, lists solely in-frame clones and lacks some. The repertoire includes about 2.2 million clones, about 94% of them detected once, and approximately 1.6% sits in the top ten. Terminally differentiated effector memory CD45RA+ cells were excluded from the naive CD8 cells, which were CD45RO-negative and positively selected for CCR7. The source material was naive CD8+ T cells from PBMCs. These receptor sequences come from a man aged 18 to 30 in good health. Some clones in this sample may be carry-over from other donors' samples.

The DNA of the CDR3 is TGCGCCAGCCGGGACAGGACTTCCAATGAGCAGTTCTTC. It encodes CASRDRTSNEQFF. The V gene is TRBV4-1, the J gene TRBJ2-1; TRBD1 aligns across 8 bases. J lost 6 bases, V lost 8 bases, and 6 bases had no gene match. This CDR3 spans 13 amino acids. From germline, CDR1 is MGHRA and CDR2 YSYEKL.

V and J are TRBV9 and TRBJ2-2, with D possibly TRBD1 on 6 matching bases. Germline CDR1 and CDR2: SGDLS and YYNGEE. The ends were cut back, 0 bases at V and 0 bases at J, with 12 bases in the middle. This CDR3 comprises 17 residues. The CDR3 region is CASSVATDRANTGELFF. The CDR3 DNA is TGTGCCAGCAGCGTAGCTACGGACAGAGCGAACACCGGGGAGCTGTTTTTT.

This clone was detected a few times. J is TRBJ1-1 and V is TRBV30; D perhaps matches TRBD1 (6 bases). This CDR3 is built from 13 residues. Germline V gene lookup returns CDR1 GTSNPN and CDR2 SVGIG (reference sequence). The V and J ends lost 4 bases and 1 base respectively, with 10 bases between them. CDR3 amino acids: CAWNRVKNTEAFF. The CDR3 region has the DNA TGTGCCTGGAACAGGGTAAAGAACACTGAAGCTTTCTTT.

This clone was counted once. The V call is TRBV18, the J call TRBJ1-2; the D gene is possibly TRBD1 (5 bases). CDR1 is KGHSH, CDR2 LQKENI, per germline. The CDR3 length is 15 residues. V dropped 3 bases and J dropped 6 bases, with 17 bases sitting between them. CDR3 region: CASSPGAGPVDGYTF. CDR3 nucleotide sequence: TGTGCCAGCTCACCGGGTGCAGGGCCGGTCGATGGCTACACCTTC.

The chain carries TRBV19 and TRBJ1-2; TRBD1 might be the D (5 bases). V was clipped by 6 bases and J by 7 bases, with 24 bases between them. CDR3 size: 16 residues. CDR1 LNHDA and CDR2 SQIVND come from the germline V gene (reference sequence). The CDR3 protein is CASRRDGHPSRGGYTF. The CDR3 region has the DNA TGTGCCAGTAGGAGAGATGGACACCCCAGTAGAGGTGGCTACACCTTC.

CDR3 protein: CASSEDTYNEQFF. DNA of the CDR3: TGTGCCAGCAGTGAGGACACATACAATGAGCAGTTCTTC. The gene calls are TRBV6-1 and TRBJ2-1, with D possibly TRBD1 on 5 matching bases. V was clipped by 3 bases and J by 4 bases, with 7 bases between them. The CDR3 totals 13 residues. Germline V CDR1 and CDR2: MNHNS, SASEGT.

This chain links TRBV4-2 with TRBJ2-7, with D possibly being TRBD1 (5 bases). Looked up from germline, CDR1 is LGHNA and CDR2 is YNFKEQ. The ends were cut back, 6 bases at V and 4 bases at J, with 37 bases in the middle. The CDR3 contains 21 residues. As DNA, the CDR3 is TGTGCCAGCAGTCAAAAGACGGCCAGCCCATTCCTAGGAGTAAGGGGATACGAGCAGTACTTC. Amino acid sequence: CASSQKTASPFLGVRGYEQYF.

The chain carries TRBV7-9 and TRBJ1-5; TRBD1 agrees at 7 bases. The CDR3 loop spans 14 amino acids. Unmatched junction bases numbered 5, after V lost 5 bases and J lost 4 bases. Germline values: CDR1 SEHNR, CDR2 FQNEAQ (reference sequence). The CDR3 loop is CASSLTGFNQPQHF. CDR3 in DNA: TGTGCCAGCAGCCTGACAGGGTTTAATCAGCCCCAGCATTTT.

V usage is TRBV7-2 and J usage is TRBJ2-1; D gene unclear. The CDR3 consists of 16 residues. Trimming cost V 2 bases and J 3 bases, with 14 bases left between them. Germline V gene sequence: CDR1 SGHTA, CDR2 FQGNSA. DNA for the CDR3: TGTGCCAGCAGCTTACTAACCCCGGGTGGCTACAATGAGCAGTTCTTC. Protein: CASSLLTPGGYNEQFF.

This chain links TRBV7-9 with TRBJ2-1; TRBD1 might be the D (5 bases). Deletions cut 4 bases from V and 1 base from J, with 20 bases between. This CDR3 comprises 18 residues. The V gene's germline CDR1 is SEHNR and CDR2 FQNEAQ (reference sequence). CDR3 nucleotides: TGTGCCAGCAGCTCAGCCCTGATCAGGGTCAGATCCTACAATGAGCAGTTCTTC. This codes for CASSSALIRVRSYNEQFF. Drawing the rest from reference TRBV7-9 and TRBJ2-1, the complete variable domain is DTGVSQNPRHKITKRGQNVTFRCDPISEHNRLYWYRQTLGQGPEFLTYFQNEAQLEKSRLLSDRFSAERPKGSFSTLEIQRTEQGDSAMYLCASSSALIRVRSYNEQFFGPGTRLTVL.

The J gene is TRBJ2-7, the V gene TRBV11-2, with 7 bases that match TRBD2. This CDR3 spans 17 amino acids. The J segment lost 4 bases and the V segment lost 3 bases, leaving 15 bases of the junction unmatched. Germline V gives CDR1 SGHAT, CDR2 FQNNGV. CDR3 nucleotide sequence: TGTGCCAGCAGCTTTATGTTCTTGCGGGGGAAGGGGTACGAGCAGTACTTC. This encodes CASSFMFLRGKGYEQYF.

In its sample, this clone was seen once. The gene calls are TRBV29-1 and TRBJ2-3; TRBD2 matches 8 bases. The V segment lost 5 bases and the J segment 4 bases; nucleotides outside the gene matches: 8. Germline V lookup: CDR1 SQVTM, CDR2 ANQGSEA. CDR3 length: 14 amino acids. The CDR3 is CSVPDLAGSDTQYF. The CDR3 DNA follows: TGCAGCGTTCCGGACTTAGCGGGGTCAGATACGCAGTATTTT.

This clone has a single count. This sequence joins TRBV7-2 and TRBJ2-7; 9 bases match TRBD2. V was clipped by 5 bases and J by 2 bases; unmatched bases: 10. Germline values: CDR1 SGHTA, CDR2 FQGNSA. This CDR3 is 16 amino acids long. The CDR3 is CASSQGLREGPYEQYF. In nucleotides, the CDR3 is TGTGCCAGCAGCCAGGGGTTGCGGGAGGGACCCTACGAGCAGTACTTC.

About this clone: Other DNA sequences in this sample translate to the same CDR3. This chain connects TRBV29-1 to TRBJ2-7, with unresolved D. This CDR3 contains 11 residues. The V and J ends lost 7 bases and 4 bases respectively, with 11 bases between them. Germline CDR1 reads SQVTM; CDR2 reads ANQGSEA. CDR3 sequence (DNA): TGCAGCGCCCCGATTGGGTACGAGCAGTACTTC. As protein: CSAPIGYEQYF.

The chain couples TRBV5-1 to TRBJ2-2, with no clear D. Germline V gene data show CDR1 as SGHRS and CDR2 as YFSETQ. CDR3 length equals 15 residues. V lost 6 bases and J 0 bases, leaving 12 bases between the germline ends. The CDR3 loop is CASNSGRPNTGELFF. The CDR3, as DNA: TGCGCCAGCAACTCGGGCAGGCCGAACACCGGGGAGCTGTTTTTT.

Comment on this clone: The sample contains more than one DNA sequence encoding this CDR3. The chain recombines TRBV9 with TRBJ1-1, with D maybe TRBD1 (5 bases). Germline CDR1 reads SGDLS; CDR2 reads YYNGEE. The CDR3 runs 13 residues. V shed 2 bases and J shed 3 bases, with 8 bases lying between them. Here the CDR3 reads CASSVGGHTEAFF. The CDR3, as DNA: TGTGCCAGCAGCGTCGGGGGTCACACTGAAGCTTTCTTT.

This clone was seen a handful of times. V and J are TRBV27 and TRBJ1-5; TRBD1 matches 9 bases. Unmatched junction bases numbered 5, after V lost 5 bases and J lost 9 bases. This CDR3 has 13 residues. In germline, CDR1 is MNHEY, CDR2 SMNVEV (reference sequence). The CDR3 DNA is TGTGCCAGCAGTGGGACAGGGTGGCCGCCCCAGCATTTT. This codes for CASSGTGWPPQHF.

CDR3 in amino acids: CASSQDKGFGNQPQHF. The CDR3 DNA is TGCGCCAGCAGCCAAGATAAGGGGTTCGGCAATCAGCCCCAGCATTTT. This chain joins TRBV4-3 and TRBJ1-5; maybe TRBD1 (5 bases). CDR1 is LGHNA and CDR2 is YSLEER in the germline V gene. V lost 0 bases and J 2 bases, leaving 11 bases between the germline ends. The CDR3 totals 16 residues.

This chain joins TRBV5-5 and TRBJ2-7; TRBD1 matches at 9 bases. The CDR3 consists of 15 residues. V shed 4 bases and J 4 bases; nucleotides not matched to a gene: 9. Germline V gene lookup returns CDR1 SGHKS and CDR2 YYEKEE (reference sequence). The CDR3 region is CASSPVTGGKYEQYF. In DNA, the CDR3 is TGTGCCAGCAGCCCGGTTACAGGGGGCAAGTACGAGCAGTACTTC.

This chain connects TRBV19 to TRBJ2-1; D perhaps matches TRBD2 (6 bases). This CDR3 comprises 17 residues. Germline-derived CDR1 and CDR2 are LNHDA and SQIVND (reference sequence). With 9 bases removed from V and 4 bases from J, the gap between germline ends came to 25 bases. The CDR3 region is CARKTPRGSRWYNEQFF. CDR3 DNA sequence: TGTGCCAGAAAGACTCCTCGGGGGTCCAGATGGTACAATGAGCAGTTCTTC.

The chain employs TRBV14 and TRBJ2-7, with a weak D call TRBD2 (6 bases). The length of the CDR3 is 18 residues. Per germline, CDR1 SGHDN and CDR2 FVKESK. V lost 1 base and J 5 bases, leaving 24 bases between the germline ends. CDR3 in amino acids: CASSQAGYGRLGFHEQYF. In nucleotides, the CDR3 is TGTGCCAGCAGCCAAGCAGGTTACGGGAGATTAGGGTTCCACGAGCAGTACTTC. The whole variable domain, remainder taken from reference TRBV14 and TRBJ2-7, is EAGVTQFPSHSVIEKGQTVTLRCDPISGHDNLYWYRRVMGKEIKFLLHFVKESKQDESGMPNNRFLAERTGGTYSTLKVQPAELEDSGVYFCASSQAGYGRLGFHEQYFGPGTRLTVT.

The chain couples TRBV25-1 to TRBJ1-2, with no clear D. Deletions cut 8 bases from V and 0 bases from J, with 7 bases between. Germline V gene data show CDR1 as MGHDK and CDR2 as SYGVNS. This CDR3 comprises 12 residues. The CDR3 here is CASGEANYGYTF. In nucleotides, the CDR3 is TGTGCCAGCGGCGAGGCTAACTATGGCTACACCTTC.

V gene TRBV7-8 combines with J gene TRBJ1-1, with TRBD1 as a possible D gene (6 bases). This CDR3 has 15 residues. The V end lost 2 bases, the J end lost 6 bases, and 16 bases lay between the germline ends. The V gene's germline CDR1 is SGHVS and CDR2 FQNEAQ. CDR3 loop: CASSLWRGGEAEAFF. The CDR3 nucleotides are TGTGCCAGCAGCTTATGGCGCGGGGGCGAGGCTGAAGCTTTCTTT.

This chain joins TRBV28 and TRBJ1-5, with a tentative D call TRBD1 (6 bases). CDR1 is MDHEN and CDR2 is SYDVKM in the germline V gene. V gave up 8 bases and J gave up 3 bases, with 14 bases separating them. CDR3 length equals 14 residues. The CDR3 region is CASFDTGNNQPQHF. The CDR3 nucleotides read TGTGCCAGCTTTGACACAGGGAACAATCAGCCCCAGCATTTT.

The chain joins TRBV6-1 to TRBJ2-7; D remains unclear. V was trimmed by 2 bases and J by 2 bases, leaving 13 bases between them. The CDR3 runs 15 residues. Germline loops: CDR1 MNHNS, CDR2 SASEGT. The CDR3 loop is CASSEIRVLPYEQYF. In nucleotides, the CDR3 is TGTGCCAGCAGTGAAATTCGGGTCTTACCCTACGAGCAGTACTTC.

The CDR3 protein is CASSFRGNQPQHF. In DNA form, the CDR3 reads TGTGCCAGCAGCTTCAGGGGCAATCAGCCCCAGCATTTT. The V and J genes are TRBV7-8 and TRBJ1-5; D perhaps matches TRBD1 (5 bases). The CDR3 has 13 amino acids. V dropped 3 bases and J dropped 2 bases, with 5 bases sitting between them. The germline V gene encodes CDR1 SGHVS and CDR2 FQNEAQ.

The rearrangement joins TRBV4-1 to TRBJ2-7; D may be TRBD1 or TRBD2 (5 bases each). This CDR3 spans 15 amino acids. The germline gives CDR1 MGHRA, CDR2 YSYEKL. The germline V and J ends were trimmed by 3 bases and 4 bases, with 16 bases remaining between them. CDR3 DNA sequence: TGCGCCAGCAGCCATTCCTCCGGGACCTTATACGAGCAGTACTTC. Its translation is CASSHSSGTLYEQYF.

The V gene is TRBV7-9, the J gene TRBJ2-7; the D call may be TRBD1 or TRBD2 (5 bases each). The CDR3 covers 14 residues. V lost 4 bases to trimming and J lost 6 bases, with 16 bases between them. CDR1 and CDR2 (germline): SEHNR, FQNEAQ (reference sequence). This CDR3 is CASSWDGSILEQYF. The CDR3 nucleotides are TGTGCCAGCAGCTGGGACGGCTCTATTCTCGAGCAGTACTTC. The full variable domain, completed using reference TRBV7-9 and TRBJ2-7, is DTGVSQNPRHKITKRGQNVTFRCDPISEHNRLYWYRQTLGQGPEFLTYFQNEAQLEKSRLLSDRFSAERPKGSFSTLEIQRTEQGDSAMYLCASSWDGSILEQYFGPGTRLTVT.

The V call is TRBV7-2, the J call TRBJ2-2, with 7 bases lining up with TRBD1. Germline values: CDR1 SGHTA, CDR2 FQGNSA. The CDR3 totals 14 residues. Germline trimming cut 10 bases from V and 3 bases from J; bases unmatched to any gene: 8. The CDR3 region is CAISTGQYTGELFF. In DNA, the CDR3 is TGTGCCATCTCAACGGGACAGTACACCGGGGAGCTGTTTTTT.